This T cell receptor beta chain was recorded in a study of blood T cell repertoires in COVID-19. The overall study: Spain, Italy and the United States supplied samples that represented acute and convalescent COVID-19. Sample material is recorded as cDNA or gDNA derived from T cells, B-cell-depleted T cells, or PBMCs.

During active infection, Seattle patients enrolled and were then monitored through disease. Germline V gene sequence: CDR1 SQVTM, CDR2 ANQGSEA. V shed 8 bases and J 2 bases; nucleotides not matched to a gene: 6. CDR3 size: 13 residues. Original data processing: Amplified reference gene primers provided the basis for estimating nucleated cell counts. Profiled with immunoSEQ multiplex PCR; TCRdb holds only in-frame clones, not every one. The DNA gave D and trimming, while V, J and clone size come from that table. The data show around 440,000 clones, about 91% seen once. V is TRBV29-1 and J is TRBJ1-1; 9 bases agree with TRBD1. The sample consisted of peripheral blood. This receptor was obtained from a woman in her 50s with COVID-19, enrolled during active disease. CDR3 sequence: CSSQTGGNTEAFF. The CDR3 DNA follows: TGCAGCTCCCAGACAGGGGGTAACACTGAAGCTTTCTTT.